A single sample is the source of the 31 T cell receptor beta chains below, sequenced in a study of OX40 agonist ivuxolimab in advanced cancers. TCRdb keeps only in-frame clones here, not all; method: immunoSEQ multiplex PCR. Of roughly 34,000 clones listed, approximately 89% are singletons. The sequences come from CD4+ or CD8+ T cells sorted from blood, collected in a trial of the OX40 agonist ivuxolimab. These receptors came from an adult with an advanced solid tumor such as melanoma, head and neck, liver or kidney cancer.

The CDR3 reads CASSEVEQFF. CDR3 nucleotide sequence: TGTGCCAGCAGTGAAGTTGAGCAGTTCTTC. This chain connects TRBV6-1 to TRBJ2-1, with no clear D. The CDR3 length is 10 residues. V lost 1 base and J lost 9, with 1 base in between. The germline V gene encodes CDR1 MNHNS and CDR2 SASEGT.

The chain's CDR3 is CASSLGPGGYEQYF. The CDR3 nucleotides are TGTGCCAGCAGCTTGGGGCCAGGGGGCTACGAGCAGTACTTC. This chain uses TRBV5-6 with TRBJ2-7; TRBD1 matches at 7 bases. With V trimmed by 0 bases and J by 3 bases, 3 bases remained unmatched. Germline V CDR1 and CDR2: SGHDT, YYEEEE. The CDR3 length is 14 residues.

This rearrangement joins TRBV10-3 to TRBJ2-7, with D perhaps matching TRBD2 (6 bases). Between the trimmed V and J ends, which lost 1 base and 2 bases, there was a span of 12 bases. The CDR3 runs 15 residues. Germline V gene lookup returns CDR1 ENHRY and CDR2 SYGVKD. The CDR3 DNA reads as TGTGCCATCAGTGAGTGGGACGGGGGAACCTACGAGCAGTACTTC. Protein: CAISEWDGGTYEQYF.

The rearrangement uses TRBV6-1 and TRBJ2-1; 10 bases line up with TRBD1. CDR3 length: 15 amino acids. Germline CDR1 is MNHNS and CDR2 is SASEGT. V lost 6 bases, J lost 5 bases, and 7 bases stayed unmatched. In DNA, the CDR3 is TGTGCCAGCAGGGGCGCCGGGACAGGGGACAATGAGCAGTTCTTC. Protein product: CASRGAGTGDNEQFF.

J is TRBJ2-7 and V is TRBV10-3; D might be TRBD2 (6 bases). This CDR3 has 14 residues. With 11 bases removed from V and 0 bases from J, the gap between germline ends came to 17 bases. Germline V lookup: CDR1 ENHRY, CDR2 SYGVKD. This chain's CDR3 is CASRGRGVSYEQYF. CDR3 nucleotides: TGTGCCTCTAGAGGGCGGGGAGTCTCCTACGAGCAGTACTTC.

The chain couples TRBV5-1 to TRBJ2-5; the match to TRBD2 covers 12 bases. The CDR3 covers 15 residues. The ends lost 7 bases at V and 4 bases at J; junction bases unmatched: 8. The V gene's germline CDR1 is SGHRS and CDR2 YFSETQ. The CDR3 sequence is CASSQLAGGLETQYF. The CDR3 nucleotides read TGCGCCAGCTCGCAACTAGCGGGGGGATTAGAGACCCAGTACTTC. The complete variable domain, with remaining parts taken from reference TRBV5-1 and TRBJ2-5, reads KAGVTQTPRYLIKTRGQQVTLSCSPISGHRSVSWYQQTPGQGLQFLFEYFSETQRNKGNFPGRFSGRQFSNSRSEMNVSTLELGDSALYLCASSQLAGGLETQYFGPGTRLLVL.

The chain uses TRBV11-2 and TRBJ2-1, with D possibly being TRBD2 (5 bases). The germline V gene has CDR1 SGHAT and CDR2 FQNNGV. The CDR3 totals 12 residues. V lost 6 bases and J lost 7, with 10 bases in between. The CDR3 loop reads CASSYRRNEQFF. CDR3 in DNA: TGTGCCAGCAGTTATAGGAGGAATGAGCAGTTCTTC.

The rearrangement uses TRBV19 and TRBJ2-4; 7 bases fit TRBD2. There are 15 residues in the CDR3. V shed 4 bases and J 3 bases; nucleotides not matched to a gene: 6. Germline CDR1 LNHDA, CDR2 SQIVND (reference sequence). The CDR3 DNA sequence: TGTGCCAGTAGTACACAAGCGGGATACAAAAACATTCAGTACTTC. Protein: CASSTQAGYKNIQYF.

CDR3 protein: CASSLNTGNSYEQYF. CDR3 DNA sequence: TGTGCCAGCAGCTTAAACACTGGGAACTCCTACGAGCAGTACTTC. V usage is TRBV7-9 and J usage is TRBJ2-7; D unresolved. This CDR3 has 15 residues. Trimming took off 2 bases at V and 0 bases at J, with 11 bases between the two ends. Germline V gene data show CDR1 as SEHNR and CDR2 as FQNEAQ (reference sequence).

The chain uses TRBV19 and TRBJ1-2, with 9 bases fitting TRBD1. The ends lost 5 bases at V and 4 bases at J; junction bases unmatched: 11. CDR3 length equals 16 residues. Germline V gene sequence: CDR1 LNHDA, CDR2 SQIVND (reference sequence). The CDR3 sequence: CASSARTGQGTYGYTF. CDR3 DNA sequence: TGTGCCAGTAGTGCTCGAACGGGACAGGGAACCTATGGCTACACCTTC.

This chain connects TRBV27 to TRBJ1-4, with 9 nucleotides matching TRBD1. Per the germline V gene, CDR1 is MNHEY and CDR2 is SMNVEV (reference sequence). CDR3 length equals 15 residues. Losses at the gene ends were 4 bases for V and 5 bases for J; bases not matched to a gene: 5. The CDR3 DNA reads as TGTGCCAGCAGTTCAGGGACAGGGAAAAATGAAAAACTGTTTTTT. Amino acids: CASSSGTGKNEKLFF. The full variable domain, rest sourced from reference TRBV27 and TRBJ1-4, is EAQVTQNPRYLITVTGKKLTVTCSQNMNHEYMSWYRQDPGLGLRQIYYSMNVEVTDKGDVPEGYKVSRKEKRNFPLILESPSPNQTSLYFCASSSGTGKNEKLFFGSGTQLSVL.

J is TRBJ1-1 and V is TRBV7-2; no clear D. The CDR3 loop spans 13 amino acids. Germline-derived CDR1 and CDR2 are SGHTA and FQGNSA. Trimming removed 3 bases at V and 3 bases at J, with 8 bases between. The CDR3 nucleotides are TGTGCCAGCAGCTTGAGGATGTACACTGAAGCTTTCTTT. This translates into CASSLRMYTEAFF.

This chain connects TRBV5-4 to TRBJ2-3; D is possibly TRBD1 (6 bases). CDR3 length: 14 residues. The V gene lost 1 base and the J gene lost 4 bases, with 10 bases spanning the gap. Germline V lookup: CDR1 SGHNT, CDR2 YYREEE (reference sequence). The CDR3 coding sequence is TGTGCCAGCAGCTTGCCAGGGGTAGCAGATACGCAGTATTTT. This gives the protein CASSLPGVADTQYF.

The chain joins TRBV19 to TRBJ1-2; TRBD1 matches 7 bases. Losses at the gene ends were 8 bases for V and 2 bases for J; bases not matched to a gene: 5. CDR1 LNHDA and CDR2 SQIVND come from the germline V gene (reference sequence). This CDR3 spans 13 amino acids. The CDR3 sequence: CASGRQGNYGYTF. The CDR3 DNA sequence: TGTGCCAGTGGTAGACAGGGAAACTATGGCTACACCTTC.

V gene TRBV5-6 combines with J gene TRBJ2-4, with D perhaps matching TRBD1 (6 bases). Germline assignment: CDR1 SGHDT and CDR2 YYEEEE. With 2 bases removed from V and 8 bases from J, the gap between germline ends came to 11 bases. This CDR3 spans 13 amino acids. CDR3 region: CASSFKDSDIQYF. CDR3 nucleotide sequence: TGTGCCAGCAGCTTTAAGGACAGTGACATTCAGTACTTC.

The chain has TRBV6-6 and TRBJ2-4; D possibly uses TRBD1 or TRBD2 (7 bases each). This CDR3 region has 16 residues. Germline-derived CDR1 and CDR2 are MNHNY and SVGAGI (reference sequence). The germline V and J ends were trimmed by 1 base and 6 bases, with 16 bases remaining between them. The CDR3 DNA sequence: TGTGCCAGCAGTTACTGGGAGGGAGGGGGCGGAAACATTCAGTACTTC. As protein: CASSYWEGGGGNIQYF.

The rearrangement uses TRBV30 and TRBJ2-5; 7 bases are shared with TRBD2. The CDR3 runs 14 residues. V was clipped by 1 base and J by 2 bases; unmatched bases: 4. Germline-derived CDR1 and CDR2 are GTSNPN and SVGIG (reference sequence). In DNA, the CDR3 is TGTGCCTGGAGTGGGTCGCGGGGGCAAGAGACCCAGTACTTC. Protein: CAWSGSRGQETQYF.

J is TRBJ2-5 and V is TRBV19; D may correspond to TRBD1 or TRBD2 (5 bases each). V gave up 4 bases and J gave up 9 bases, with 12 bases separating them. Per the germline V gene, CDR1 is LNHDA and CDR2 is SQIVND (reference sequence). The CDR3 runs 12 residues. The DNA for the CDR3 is TGTGCCAGTAGTACGACCCAGGGAGCCCAGTACTTC. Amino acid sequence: CASSTTQGAQYF.

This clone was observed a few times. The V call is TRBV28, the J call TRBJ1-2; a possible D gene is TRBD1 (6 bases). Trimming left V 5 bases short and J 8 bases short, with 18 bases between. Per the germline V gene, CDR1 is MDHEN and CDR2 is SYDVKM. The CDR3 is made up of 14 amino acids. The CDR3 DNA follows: TGTGCCAGCAGTCCTCCGACAGGTTCGTGGGGCTACACCTTC. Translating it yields CASSPPTGSWGYTF.

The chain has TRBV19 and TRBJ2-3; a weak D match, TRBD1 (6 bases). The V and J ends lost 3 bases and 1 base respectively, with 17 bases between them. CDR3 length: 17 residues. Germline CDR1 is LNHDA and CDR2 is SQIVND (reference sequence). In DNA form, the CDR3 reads TGTGCCAGTAGTATTCTCTCGGCAGGGGAAGGCACAGATACGCAGTATTTT. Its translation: CASSILSAGEGTDTQYF.

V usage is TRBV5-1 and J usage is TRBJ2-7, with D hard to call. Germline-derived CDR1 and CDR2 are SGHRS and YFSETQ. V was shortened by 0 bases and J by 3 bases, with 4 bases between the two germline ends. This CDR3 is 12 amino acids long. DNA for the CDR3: TGCGCCAGCAGCTTGGATTTCTACGAGCAGTACTTC. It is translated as CASSLDFYEQYF.

This CDR3 is CASRPPGTVYNEQFF. As DNA, the CDR3 is TGTGCCAGCAGGCCTCCCGGGACTGTCTACAATGAGCAGTTCTTC. This sequence joins TRBV6-5 and TRBJ2-1; possible D gene TRBD2, 6 bases. This CDR3 contains 15 residues. The V gene lost 6 bases and the J gene lost 3 bases, with 15 bases spanning the gap. The V gene's germline CDR1 is MNHEY and CDR2 SVGAGI.

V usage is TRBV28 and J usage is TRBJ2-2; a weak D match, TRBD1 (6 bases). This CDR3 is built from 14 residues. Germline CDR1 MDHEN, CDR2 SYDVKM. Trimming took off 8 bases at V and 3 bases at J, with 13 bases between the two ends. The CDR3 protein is CASAWGLDTGELFF. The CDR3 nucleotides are TGTGCCAGCGCGTGGGGGCTGGACACCGGGGAGCTGTTTTTT.

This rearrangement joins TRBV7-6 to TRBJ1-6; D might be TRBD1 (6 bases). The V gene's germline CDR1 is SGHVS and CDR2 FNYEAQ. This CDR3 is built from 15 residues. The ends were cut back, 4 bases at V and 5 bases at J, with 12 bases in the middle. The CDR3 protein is CASSWRQAHNSPLHF. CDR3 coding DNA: TGTGCCAGCAGCTGGAGACAGGCCCATAATTCACCCCTCCACTTT.

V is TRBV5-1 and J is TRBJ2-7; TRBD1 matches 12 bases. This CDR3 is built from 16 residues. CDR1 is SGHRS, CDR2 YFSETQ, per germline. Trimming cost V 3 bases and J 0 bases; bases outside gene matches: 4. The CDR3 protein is CASSSGQGATSYEQYF. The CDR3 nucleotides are TGCGCCAGCAGCTCGGGACAGGGGGCGACCTCCTACGAGCAGTACTTC.

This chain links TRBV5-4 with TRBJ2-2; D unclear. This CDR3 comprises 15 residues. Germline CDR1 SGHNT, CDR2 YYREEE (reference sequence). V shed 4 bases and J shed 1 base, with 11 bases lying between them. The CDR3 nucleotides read TGTGCCAGCAGCCGAAGCACCAAGAACACCGGGGAGCTGTTTTTT. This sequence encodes CASSRSTKNTGELFF.

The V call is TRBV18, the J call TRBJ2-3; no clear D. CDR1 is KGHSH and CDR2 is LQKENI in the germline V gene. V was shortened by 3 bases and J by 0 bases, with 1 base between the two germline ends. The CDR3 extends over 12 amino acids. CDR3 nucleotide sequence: TGTGCCAGCTCACCCAGCACAGATACGCAGTATTTT. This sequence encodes CASSPSTDTQYF.

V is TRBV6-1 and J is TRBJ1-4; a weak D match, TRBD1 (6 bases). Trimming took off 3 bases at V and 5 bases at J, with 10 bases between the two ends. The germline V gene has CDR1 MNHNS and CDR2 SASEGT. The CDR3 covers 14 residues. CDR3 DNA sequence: TGTGCCAGCAGTGATCGGACAGTCAATGAAAAACTGTTTTTT. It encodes CASSDRTVNEKLFF.

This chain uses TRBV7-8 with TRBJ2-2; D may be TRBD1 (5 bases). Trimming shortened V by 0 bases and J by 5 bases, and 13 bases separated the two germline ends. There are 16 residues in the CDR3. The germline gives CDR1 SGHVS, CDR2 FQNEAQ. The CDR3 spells CASSLAPDIPTGELFF. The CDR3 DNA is TGTGCCAGCAGCTTAGCCCCGGACATCCCGACCGGGGAGCTGTTTTTT.

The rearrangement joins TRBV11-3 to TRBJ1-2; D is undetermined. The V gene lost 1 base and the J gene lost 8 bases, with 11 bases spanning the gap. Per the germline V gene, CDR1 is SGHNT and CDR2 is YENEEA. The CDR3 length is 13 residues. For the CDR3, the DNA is TGTGCCAGCAGCTTAGGTCTGACCGGGGGCTACACCTTC. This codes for CASSLGLTGGYTF.

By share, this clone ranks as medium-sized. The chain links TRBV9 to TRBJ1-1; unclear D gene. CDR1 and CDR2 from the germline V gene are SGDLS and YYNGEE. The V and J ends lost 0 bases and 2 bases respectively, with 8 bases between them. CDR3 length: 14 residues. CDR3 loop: CASSVEPRNTEAFF. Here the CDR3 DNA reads TGTGCCAGCAGCGTAGAGCCGAGAAACACTGAAGCTTTCTTT.